The 5 T cell receptor beta chains below were found in one sample sequenced in a study of Ad26.COV2.S vaccination and SARS-CoV-2 variants. Generated by immunoSEQ multiplex PCR, the TCRdb table keeps only in-frame clones and is missing some. The top ten clones hold roughly 3.9% of a sample with a few hundred thousand clones, about nine tenths of them seen once. Treatment in this sample: roughly 18 received Ad26.COV2.S at low or high dose, single or two shots; 5 received placebo; per-sample allocation not given. Day 63 after the first injection of vaccine or placebo was the sampling time. Specimen: peripheral blood, collected in a trial of Ad26.COV2.S vaccine versus placebo. All receptors come from a person aged 18-65 years who received the Ad26.COV2.S COVID-19 vaccine or a placebo.

This clone has more than one count but fewer than ten. V usage is TRBV6-2 or TRBV6-3 and J usage is TRBJ2-7; D may be TRBD1 (6 bases). There are 15 residues in the CDR3. The V end was cut by 0 bases, the J end by 4 bases, with 13 bases between. Germline-derived CDR1 and CDR2 are MNHEY and SVGEGT. In nucleotides, the CDR3 is TGTGCCAGCAGTTACTCGACGGACAGTCCTTACGAGCAGTACTTC. Its protein product is CASSYSTDSPYEQYF.

The chain couples TRBV14 to TRBJ2-3, with TRBD1 as a possible D gene (6 bases). CDR3 length: 14 residues. In germline, CDR1 is SGHDN, CDR2 FVKESK. Trimming shortened V by 5 bases and J by 6 bases, and 15 bases separated the two germline ends. The CDR3 reads CASSGGLLRDTQYF. CDR3 nucleotide sequence: TGTGCCAGCAGCGGGGGCCTCCTAAGGGATACGCAGTATTTT.

This rearrangement joins TRBV5-8 to TRBJ2-7; 10 bases fit TRBD2. With V trimmed by 0 bases and J by 6 bases, 6 bases remained unmatched. The germline gives CDR1 SGHTS, CDR2 YDEGEE. This CDR3 spans 15 amino acids. CDR3 sequence reads: CASSLAGLAGAEQYF. The CDR3 DNA reads TGTGCCAGCAGCTTGGCGGGTCTAGCGGGAGCCGAGCAGTACTTC.

This clone was counted a few times. The chain joins TRBV5-6 to TRBJ2-5; TRBD1 is a possible D gene (6 bases). The germline V gene has CDR1 SGHDT and CDR2 YYEEEE. V lost 6 bases, J lost 0 bases, and 15 bases lay in between. This CDR3 comprises 15 residues. The CDR3 DNA is TGTGCCAGCAAGCTACAGGGAAAGTACCAAGAGACCCAGTACTTC. Translated: CASKLQGKYQETQYF.

The chain carries TRBV28 and TRBJ2-1; 10 bases match TRBD2. V shed 4 bases and J 3 bases; nucleotides not matched to a gene: 3. The CDR3 extends over 15 amino acids. Germline assignment: CDR1 MDHEN and CDR2 SYDVKM. CDR3 sequence (DNA): TGTGCCAGCAGTTCCGGGACTAGCGACTACAATGAGCAGTTCTTC. The encoded protein is CASSSGTSDYNEQFF.